This T cell receptor (beta chain) was found in a study of neurological immune-mediated disorders. Study conclusions and caveats: Multiple sclerosis patients had less TCR clonal expansion than even healthy controls, unlike HTLV-1-associated myelopathy.

PBMCs numbering 2 million and stored at -80 C yielded the unsorted libraries. TCRdb called the 5' RACE reads again in MiXCR, with one record for every CDR3 protein. This sample yields some 60,000 distinct CDR3 sequences, of which around 3.8% are seen a single time; roughly 2% belongs to the top ten. For this clonotype: Its antigen is unidentified.

This CDR3 region has 15 residues. Germline V gene data show CDR1 as ENHRY and CDR2 as SYGVKD. V was trimmed by 3 bases and J by 5 bases, leaving 16 bases between them. V gene TRBV10-3 combines with J gene TRBJ1-1; D is unclear. The receptor was isolated from a woman aged 45-65 years with multiple sclerosis. Sequencing was performed on PBMCs. CDR3 coding DNA: TGTGCCATCAGTGATGTTAGGGCCGCGGGGACTGAAGCTTTCTTT. This encodes CAISDVRAAGTEAFF.